This T cell receptor beta chain emerged from a study of cytomegalovirus exposure and HLA in healthy donors. The wider study: Earlier findings included roughly 100 million unique TCR beta sequences obtained from about 180 million T cells.

Study-level findings and limits: It was reported that the classifier diagnosed cytomegalovirus status with high specificity and sensitivity in both the original and validation cohorts.

Turning to this clone: The antigen remains undetermined.

CDR1 and CDR2 from the germline V gene are MNHEY and SVGAGI. V lost 2 bases to trimming and J lost 6 bases, with 7 bases between them. The CDR3 spans 12 residues. The study ran its PCR with 60 Vbeta and 13 Jbeta primers. As originally analysed: A later analysis tallied about 80 million unique TCR beta chains, 9 million to 12 million of them shared. This table comes from immunoSEQ multiplex PCR, and its TCRdb copy is limited to in-frame clones, with some not included. That table supplies the V and J calls and clone size; D and trimming were determined from the DNA. Here the sample table reports about 60,000 clones.

This chain uses TRBV6-5 with TRBJ1-1; perhaps TRBD1 as D (6 bases). The sample taken for sequencing was PBMCs. This receptor was identified in a man aged 45-60 years in good health and CMV-seropositive. The CDR3 is CASSYRQAEAFF. The CDR3 DNA follows: TGTGCCAGCAGTTACCGACAGGCTGAAGCTTTCTTT.